This is a list of T cell receptor beta chains from one sample in a study of blood T cell repertoires in COVID-19. Sequencing was performed with immunoSEQ multiplex PCR; in TCRdb, only in-frame clones are kept and a portion is missing. The sample contains some 200,000 clones, about four fifths of which appear only once. Material for sequencing was peripheral blood. The receptor source for this set is a woman aged 55-75 years with acute or convalescent COVID-19. Both conserved end residues are part of each CDR3.

j_call	cdr3_length	v_call	cdr3_aa
TRBJ1-1	15	TRBV30	CAWSAGDRLNTEAFF
TRBJ1-2	15	TRBV5-1	CASSWGQGNLYGYTF
TRBJ2-7	13	TRBV19	CASSMESSYEQYF
TRBJ1-1	15	TRBV6-2/TRBV6-3	CASSYSIGVGTEAFF
TRBJ2-3	15	TRBV13	CASSSWRGGQDTQYF
TRBJ1-2	14	TRBV5-1	CASSLGQGRDGYTF
TRBJ2-4	14	TRBV5-1	CASSLARGSYIQYF
TRBJ2-1	14	TRBV3-1/TRBV3-2	CASSQATKVNEQFF
TRBJ1-1	14	TRBV19	CASRSQVSSTEAFF
TRBJ1-3	15	TRBV14	CASSPRRGLGNTIYF
TRBJ2-7	15	TRBV28	CASSSTGALSYEQYF
TRBJ1-4	14	TRBV3-1/TRBV3-2	CASSRGTGNEKLFF
TRBJ1-1	16	TRBV7-9	CASSTLSTGVVTEAFF
TRBJ1-2	15	TRBV28	CATKPTTGGNYGYTF
TRBJ2-1	15	TRBV10-3	CAISDAGGVTYEQFF
TRBJ2-3	18	TRBV5-1	CASSLYGGALSDTDTQYF
TRBJ2-5	11	TRBV20-1	CSANLQETQYF
TRBJ1-2	18	TRBV4-1	CASSQTIRPGQAYYGYTF
TRBJ1-5	14	TRBV2	CASSDSSGNQPQHF
TRBJ2-4	15	TRBV4-2	CASSQEPSGGVIQYF
TRBJ1-1	13	TRBV28	CASSTTPGGEAFF
TRBJ2-1	14	TRBV7-3	CASSWDREGNEQFF
TRBJ2-5	15	TRBV30	CAWSGGGGARETQYF
TRBJ2-7	14	TRBV10-3	CAISELSGGYEQYF
TRBJ2-3	16	TRBV4-3	CASSQERGIHTDTQYF
TRBJ2-7	13	TRBV29-1	CSVRNSGSYEQYF
TRBJ2-7	13	TRBV2	CASSRDQGGAQYF
TRBJ1-3	16	TRBV7-2	CASSLGQGISGNTIYF
TRBJ1-2	13	TRBV19	CASSITGAYGYTF
TRBJ1-2	14	TRBV6-5	CASITGQANYGYTF
TRBJ1-5	16	TRBV7-9	CASSLGQGAGNQPQHF
TRBJ2-3	15	TRBV4-2	CASSRLTGNTDTQYF
TRBJ2-1	14	TRBV30	CAWSSTSGGNEQFF
TRBJ2-7	14	TRBV5-5	CASSPLGGSYEQYF
TRBJ1-3	15	TRBV11-2	CASSQPAGGRNTIYF
TRBJ2-5	11	TRBV2	CASKRASTQYF
TRBJ2-3	14	TRBV28	CASREATGRDTQYF
TRBJ1-1	14	TRBV5-5	CASSLGQTRTEAFF
TRBJ1-1	10	TRBV12-3/TRBV12-4	CASSQGEAFF
TRBJ1-2	15	TRBV7-9	CASSLGDRPNYGYTF
TRBJ2-1	13	TRBV5-1	CASSFGGWNEQFF
TRBJ1-2	16	TRBV4-3	CASSQVTGASSGGYTF
TRBJ1-1	12	TRBV29-1	CSVWGRNTEAFF
TRBJ2-3	13	TRBV14	CASSVGRTDTQYF
TRBJ2-2	13	TRBV20-1	CSASTGNTGELFF
TRBJ2-7	14	TRBV30	CAWRLMAGQGEQYF
TRBJ1-1	15	TRBV2	CATNQGRGMNTEAFF
TRBJ2-1	15	TRBV7-2	CASSLGSGEYNEQFF
TRBJ1-4	15	TRBV18	CASSGVFSTNEKLFF
TRBJ2-2	15	TRBV7-9	CASSLDRVFSGELFF
TRBJ2-1	15	TRBV7-2	CASSTLKTGVNEQFF
TRBJ2-1	13	TRBV2	CASNRGVNNEQFF
TRBJ1-1	11	TRBV2	CAIQGITEAFF
TRBJ2-3	15	TRBV7-9	CASSPGLAGSDTQYF
TRBJ1-1	12	TRBV24-1	CATSDSNTEAFF